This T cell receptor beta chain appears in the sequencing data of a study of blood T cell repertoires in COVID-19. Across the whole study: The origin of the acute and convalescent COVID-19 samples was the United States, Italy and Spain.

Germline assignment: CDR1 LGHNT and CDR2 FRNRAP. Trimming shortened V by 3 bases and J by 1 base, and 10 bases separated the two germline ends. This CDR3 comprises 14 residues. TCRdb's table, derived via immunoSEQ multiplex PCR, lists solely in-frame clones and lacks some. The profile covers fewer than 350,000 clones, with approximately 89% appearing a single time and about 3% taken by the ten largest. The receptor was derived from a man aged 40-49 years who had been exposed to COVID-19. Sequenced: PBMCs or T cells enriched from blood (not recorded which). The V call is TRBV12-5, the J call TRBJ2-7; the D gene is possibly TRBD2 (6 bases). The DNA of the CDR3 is TGTGCTAGTGGTTTAGCGGGTGTATCCTACGAGCAGTACTTC. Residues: CASGLAGVSYEQYF.